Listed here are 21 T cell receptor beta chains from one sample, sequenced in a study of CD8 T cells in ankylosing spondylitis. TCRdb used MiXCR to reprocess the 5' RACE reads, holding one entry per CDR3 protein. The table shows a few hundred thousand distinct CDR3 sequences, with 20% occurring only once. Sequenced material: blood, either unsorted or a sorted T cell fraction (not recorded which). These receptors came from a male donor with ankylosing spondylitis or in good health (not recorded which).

The CDR3 is CASSSGQRTGELFF. CDR3 nucleotide sequence: TGTGCCAGCAGCTCGGGACAGAGAACCGGGGAGCTGTTTTTT. The chain carries TRBV28 and TRBJ2-2; 7 bases are shared with TRBD1. Germline-derived CDR1 and CDR2 are MDHEN and SYDVKM. Germline trimming cut 6 bases from V and 5 bases from J; bases unmatched to any gene: 6. The length of the CDR3 is 14 residues.

CDR3 protein: CASSPRDRDTDTQYF. The CDR3 nucleotides are TGTGCCAGCAGCCCTCGAGACAGGGACACAGATACGCAGTATTTT. This chain links TRBV9 with TRBJ2-3; 7 nucleotides align to TRBD1. V trimming: 4 bases; J trimming: 2 bases; junction bases outside the gene matches: 7. The CDR3 length is 15 residues. The germline CDR1 and CDR2 sequences are SGDLS and YYNGEE.

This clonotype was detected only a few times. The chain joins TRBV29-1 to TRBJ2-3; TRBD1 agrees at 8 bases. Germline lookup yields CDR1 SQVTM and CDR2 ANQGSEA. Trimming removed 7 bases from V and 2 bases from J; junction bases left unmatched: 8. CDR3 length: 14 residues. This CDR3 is CSETGAGPTDTQYF. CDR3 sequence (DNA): TGCAGCGAGACAGGGGCGGGCCCCACAGATACGCAGTATTTT.

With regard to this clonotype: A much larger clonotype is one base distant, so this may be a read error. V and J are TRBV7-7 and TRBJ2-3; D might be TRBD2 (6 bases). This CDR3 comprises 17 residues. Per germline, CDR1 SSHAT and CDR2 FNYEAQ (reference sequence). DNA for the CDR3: TGTGCCGGCAGCTTAGTCCCCGCGGGGTTTGTTGGTGATACGCAGTATTTT. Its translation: CAGSLVPAGFVGDTQYF.

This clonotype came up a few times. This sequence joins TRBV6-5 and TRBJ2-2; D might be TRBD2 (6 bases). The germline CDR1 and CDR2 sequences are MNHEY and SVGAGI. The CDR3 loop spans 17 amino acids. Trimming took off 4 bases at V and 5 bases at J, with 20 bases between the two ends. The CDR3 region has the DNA TGTGCCAGCAGTTCCCCGGGACTGGCAGGTTTTACCGGGGAGCTGTTTTTT. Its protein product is CASSSPGLAGFTGELFF.

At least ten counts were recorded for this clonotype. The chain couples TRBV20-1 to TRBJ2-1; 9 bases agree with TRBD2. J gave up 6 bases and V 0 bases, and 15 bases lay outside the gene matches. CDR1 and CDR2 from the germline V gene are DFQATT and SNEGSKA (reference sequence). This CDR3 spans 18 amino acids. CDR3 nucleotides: TGCAGTGCTAGAGATCCCTCCGGGACTAGCAGGGGTGGCAATGAGCAGTTCTTC. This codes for CSARDPSGTSRGGNEQFF.

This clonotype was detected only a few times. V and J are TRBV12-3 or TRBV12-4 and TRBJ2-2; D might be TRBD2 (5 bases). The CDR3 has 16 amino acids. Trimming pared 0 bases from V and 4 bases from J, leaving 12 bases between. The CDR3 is CASSLALGKGTGELFF. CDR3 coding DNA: TGTGCCAGCAGTTTAGCGCTCGGGAAGGGCACCGGGGAGCTGTTTTTT.

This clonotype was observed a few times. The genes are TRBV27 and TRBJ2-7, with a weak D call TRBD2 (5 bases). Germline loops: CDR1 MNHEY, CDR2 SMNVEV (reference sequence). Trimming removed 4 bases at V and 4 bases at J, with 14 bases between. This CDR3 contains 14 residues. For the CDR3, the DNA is TGTGCCAGCAGTTGGCTAGCTCCCTGGTACGAGCAGTACGTC. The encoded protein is CASSWLAPWYEQYV.

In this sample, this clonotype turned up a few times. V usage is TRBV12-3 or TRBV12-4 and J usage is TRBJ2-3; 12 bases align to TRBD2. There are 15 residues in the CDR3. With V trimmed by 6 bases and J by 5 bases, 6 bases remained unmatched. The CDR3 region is CASSSLAGGGDTQYF. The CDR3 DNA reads TGTGCCAGCAGCTCACTAGCGGGAGGAGGAGATACGCAGTATTTT.

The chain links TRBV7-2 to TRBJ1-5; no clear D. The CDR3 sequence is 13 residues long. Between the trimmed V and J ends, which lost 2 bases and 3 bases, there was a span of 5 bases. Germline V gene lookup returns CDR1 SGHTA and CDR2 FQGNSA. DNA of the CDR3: TGTGCCAGCAGCTTATTCCTCAATCAGCCCCAGCATTTT. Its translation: CASSLFLNQPQHF.

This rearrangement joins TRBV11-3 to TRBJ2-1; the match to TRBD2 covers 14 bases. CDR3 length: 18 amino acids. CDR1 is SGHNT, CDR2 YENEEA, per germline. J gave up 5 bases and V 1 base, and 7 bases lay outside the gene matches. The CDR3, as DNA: TGTGCCAGCAGCTTAGGGCGGTGGGGACTAGCGGGGGACAATGAGCAGTTCTTC. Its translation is CASSLGRWGLAGDNEQFF.

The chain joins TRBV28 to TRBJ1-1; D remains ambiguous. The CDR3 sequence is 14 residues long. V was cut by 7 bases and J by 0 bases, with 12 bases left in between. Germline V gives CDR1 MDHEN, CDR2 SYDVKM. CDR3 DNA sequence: TGTGCCAGCACCCTAGGGTCGGTGAACACTGAAGCTTTCTTT. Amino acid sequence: CASTLGSVNTEAFF.

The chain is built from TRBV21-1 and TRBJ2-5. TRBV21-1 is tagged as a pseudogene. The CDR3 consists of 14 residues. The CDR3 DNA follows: TGTGCCAGCAGCAGACGGTACAATCAAGAGACCCAGTACTTC. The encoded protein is CASSRRYNQETQYF.

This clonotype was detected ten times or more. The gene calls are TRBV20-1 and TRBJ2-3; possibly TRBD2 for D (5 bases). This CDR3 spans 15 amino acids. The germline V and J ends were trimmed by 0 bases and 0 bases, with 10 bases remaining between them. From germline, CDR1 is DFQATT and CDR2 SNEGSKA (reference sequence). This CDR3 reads CSARDYRGSTDTQYF. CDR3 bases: TGCAGTGCTAGAGATTACCGCGGGAGCACAGATACGCAGTATTTT.

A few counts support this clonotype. This CDR3 is CASSGSGSVETQYF. The CDR3 region has the DNA TGTGCCAGCAGTGGTAGCGGGAGTGTGGAGACCCAGTACTTC. The rearrangement uses TRBV2 and TRBJ2-5; 9 bases match TRBD2. The CDR3 has 14 amino acids. V shed 4 bases and J 5 bases; nucleotides not matched to a gene: 5. The germline V gene has CDR1 SNHLY and CDR2 FYNNEI.

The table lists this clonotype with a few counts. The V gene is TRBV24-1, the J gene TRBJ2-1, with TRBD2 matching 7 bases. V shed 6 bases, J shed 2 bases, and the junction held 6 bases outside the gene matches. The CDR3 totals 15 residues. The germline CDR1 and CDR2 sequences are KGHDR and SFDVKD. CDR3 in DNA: TGTGCCACCAGTCGTAAGGGAGGGGCCTACAATGAGCAGTTCTTC. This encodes CATSRKGGAYNEQFF.

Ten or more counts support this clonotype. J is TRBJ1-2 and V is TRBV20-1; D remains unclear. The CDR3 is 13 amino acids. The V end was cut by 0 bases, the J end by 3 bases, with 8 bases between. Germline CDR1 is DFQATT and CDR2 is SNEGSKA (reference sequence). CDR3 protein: CSARDQSDYGYTF. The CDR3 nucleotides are TGCAGTGCTAGAGATCAGTCCGACTATGGCTACACCTTC.

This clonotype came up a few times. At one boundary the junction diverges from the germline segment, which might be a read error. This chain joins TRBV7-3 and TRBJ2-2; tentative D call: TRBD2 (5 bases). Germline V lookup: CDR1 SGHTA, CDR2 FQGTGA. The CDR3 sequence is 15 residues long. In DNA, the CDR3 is TGTGCCAGCAGCTTAGATCCTGGCCCTCCCGGGAAGCTGTTTTTT. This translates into CASSLDPGPPGKLFF.

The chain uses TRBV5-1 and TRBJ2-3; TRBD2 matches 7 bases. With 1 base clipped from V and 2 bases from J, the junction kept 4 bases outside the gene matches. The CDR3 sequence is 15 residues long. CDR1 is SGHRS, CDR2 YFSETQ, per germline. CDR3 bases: TGCGCCAGCAGCTTGATCGGGACTAACACAGATACGCAGTATTTT. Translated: CASSLIGTNTDTQYF.

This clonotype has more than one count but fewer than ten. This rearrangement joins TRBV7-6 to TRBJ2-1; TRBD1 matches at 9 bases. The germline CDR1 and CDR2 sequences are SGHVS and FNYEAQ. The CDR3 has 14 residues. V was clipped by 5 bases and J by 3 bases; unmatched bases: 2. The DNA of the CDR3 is TGTGCCAGCAGCAGGACAGGGGTCTACAATGAGCAGTTCTTC. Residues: CASSRTGVYNEQFF. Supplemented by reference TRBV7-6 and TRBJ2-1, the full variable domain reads GAGVSQSPRYKVTKRGQDVALRCDPISGHVSLYWYRQALGQGPEFLTYFNYEAQQDKSGLPNDRFSAERPEGSISTLTIQRTEQRDSAMYRCASSRTGVYNEQFFGPGTRLTVL.

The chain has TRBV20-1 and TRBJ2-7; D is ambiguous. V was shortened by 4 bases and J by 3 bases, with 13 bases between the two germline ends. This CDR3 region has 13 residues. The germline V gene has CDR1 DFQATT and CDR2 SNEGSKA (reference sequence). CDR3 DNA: TGCAGTGCTAAGGGCTGGACCCTCTACGAGCAGTACGTC. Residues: CSAKGWTLYEQYV.